The 27 T cell receptor beta chains listed next were all sequenced from one sample in a study of CD8+CD57+ T cells in acquired aplastic anemia. Profiling of TCR beta VDJ combinations and CDR3 sequences used genomic DNA as template. One entry per CDR3 protein results from TCRdb running MiXCR on the reads. This repertoire shows around 140,000 distinct CDR3 sequences, around 41% found once; its top ten account for under 9%. The sample taken for sequencing was sorted CD4+, CD8+, or CD8+CD57+ T cells (not recorded which) from PBMCs. The receptor source for this set is a human donor in good health, serving as a control.

This clonotype was detected ten times or more. The gene calls are TRBV24-1 and TRBJ2-1; 16 bases match TRBD2. Germline CDR1 KGHDR, CDR2 SFDVKD. The CDR3 sequence is 16 residues long. V gave up 5 bases and J gave up 10 bases; unmatched junction bases: 7. CDR3 loop: CATSGRGLAGGREQFF. In DNA form, the CDR3 reads TGTGCCACCAGTGGAAGGGGACTAGCGGGGGGGCGAGAGCAGTTCTTC.

Worth noting for this clonotype: The junction departs from the called germline gene at one end, perhaps through a read error. The V gene is TRBV6-5, the J gene TRBJ2-7; 9 bases align to TRBD2. The CDR3 loop spans 14 amino acids. Germline values: CDR1 MNHEY, CDR2 SVGAGI. CDR3 DNA sequence: TGTGCCAGCGGTTATCTAGCGGGATCCTACGAGCAGTACTTC. Amino acid sequence: CASGYLAGSYEQYF.

This clonotype appeared many times. The chain recombines TRBV2 with TRBJ1-4, with 7 nucleotides matching TRBD1. CDR1 SNHLY and CDR2 FYNNEI come from the germline V gene. The CDR3 has 15 residues. V gave up 6 bases and J gave up 8 bases; unmatched junction bases: 12. The CDR3 protein is CASSLGQVYTEKLFF. The DNA of the CDR3 is TGTGCCAGCAGCTTAGGACAGGTCTATACGGAAAAACTGTTTTTT.

This chain connects TRBV7-2 to TRBJ2-7, with D possibly being TRBD2 (5 bases). Per germline, CDR1 SGHTA and CDR2 FQGNSA. The CDR3 covers 15 residues. Between the trimmed V and J ends, which lost 8 bases and 3 bases, there was a span of 20 bases. The CDR3 region is CASGQEGRLSYEQYF. The CDR3 nucleotides are TGTGCCAGCGGTCAAGAGGGCAGGCTAAGCTACGAGCAGTACTTC.

This clonotype was observed at least ten times. The rearrangement joins TRBV6-5 to TRBJ2-7; tentatively, D is TRBD1 (5 bases). The V and J ends lost 2 bases and 3 bases respectively, with 11 bases between them. The CDR3 is 14 residues long. Germline V gene data show CDR1 as MNHEY and CDR2 as SVGAGI. CDR3 nucleotides: TGTGCCAGCAGTTACGTGCAGGGTAACTACGAGCAGTACTTC. This codes for CASSYVQGNYEQYF.

On this clonotype itself: This may be a read error: a much more frequent sequence differs by one nucleotide. In this CDR3 the conserved last residue, phenylalanine or tryptophan, is missing, so a read error is likely. The genes are TRBV11-2 and TRBJ1-2, with 8 bases identical to TRBD1. This CDR3 is 15 amino acids long. CDR1 is SGHAT and CDR2 is FQNNGV in the germline V gene. V lost 5 bases, J lost 8 bases, and 13 bases stayed unmatched. The CDR3 reads CASSKGTGGGGGYTS. CDR3 in DNA: TGTGCCAGCAGCAAAGGGACAGGTGGAGGGGGCGGCTACACCTCC.

The genes are TRBV6-1 and TRBJ1-6; D gene ambiguous. Deletions cut 2 bases from V and 10 bases from J, with 6 bases between. Germline loops: CDR1 MNHNS, CDR2 SASEGT. There are 12 residues in the CDR3. The CDR3 nucleotides read TGTGCCAGCAGTGAATTGGGGTCACCCCTCCACTTT. It encodes CASSELGSPLHF.

Many counts were recorded for this clonotype. The chain has TRBV2 and TRBJ1-5; D may be TRBD1 (5 bases). V lost 7 bases and J lost 4, with 11 bases in between. Per germline, CDR1 SNHLY and CDR2 FYNNEI. The CDR3 loop spans 13 amino acids. CDR3 sequence reads: CASKTRGNQPQHF. The CDR3 bases are TGTGCCAGCAAGACAAGGGGAAATCAGCCCCAGCATTTT.

This clonotype was detected a few times. The chain employs TRBV7-9 and TRBJ2-7; no clear D gene. Per germline, CDR1 SEHNR and CDR2 FQNEAQ (reference sequence). The CDR3 extends over 12 amino acids. V was trimmed by 2 bases and J by 6 bases, leaving 8 bases between them. In DNA form, the CDR3 reads TGTGCCAGCAGCTTAAAGAACCCCGAGCAGTACTTC. This translates into CASSLKNPEQYF. Full variable domain (remainder filled in from reference TRBV7-9 and TRBJ2-7): DTGVSQNPRHKITKRGQNVTFRCDPISEHNRLYWYRQTLGQGPEFLTYFQNEAQLEKSRLLSDRFSAERPKGSFSTLEIQRTEQGDSAMYLCASSLKNPEQYFGPGTRLTVT.

To note about this clonotype: In this CDR3 the conserved last residue, phenylalanine or tryptophan, is missing, so a read error is likely. V is TRBV24-1 and J is TRBJ1-1; a weak D match, TRBD1 (6 bases). CDR3 size: 13 residues. The germline V gene encodes CDR1 KGHDR and CDR2 SFDVKD. V lost 7 bases and J 8 bases, leaving 16 bases between the germline ends. The CDR3 is CATRGTPGAEAFP. The CDR3 coding sequence is TGTGCCACCAGGGGGACACCGGGAGCGGAAGCTTTCCCT.

The chain uses TRBV5-1 and TRBJ2-7, with TRBD1 matching over 8 bases. Germline V lookup: CDR1 SGHRS, CDR2 YFSETQ. The CDR3 covers 15 residues. J was trimmed by 5 bases and V by 0 bases; bases with no gene match: 7. This chain's CDR3 is CASSLGQGTFDEQYF. As DNA, the CDR3 is TGCGCCAGCAGCTTGGGACAGGGGACGTTCGACGAGCAGTACTTC.

This clonotype showed up just a few times. The V gene is TRBV3-1, the J gene TRBJ1-1; 7 nucleotides agree with TRBD1. The CDR3 totals 14 residues. V lost 3 bases to trimming and J lost 4 bases; unmatched junction nucleotides: 5. Germline-derived CDR1 and CDR2 are LGHDT and YNNKEL (reference sequence). CDR3 protein: CASSHEGAATEAFF. The CDR3 DNA reads TGTGCCAGCAGCCATGAGGGGGCAGCCACTGAAGCTTTCTTT.

The chain carries TRBV10-1 and TRBJ2-7; the match to TRBD2 covers 7 bases. The germline CDR1 and CDR2 sequences are WNHNN and SYGVQD (reference sequence). There are 13 residues in the CDR3. The CDR3 sequence is CASSSGDSCEQYV. CDR3 coding DNA: TGCGCCAGCTCGAGCGGGGACTCCTGCGAGCAGTACGTC.

Written as DNA, the CDR3 is TGTGCCAGTACTTCAGGGACGCGAGAGACCCAGTACTTC. It is translated as CASTSGTRETQYF. This chain uses TRBV19 with TRBJ2-5; the D call may be TRBD1 or TRBD2 (5 bases each). V lost 7 bases and J 4 bases, leaving 13 bases between the germline ends. The CDR3 sequence is 13 residues long. The V gene's germline CDR1 is LNHDA and CDR2 SQIVND (reference sequence).

Ten or more counts support this clonotype. The chain carries TRBV20-1 and TRBJ1-6; tentative D call: TRBD1 (5 bases). CDR1 is DFQATT, CDR2 SNEGSKA, per germline (reference sequence). The CDR3 has 12 residues. V was clipped by 6 bases and J by 6 bases, with 9 bases between them. In DNA form, the CDR3 reads TGCAGTGCGAGGGGTGGTAATTCACCCCTCCACTTT. It yields the protein CSARGGNSPLHF.

This clonotype was seen only a few times. CDR3 residues: CASSSSLEAFF. The CDR3 DNA reads as TGTGCCAGCAGCTCCTCCCTTGAAGCTTTCTTT. The V gene is TRBV7-9, the J gene TRBJ1-1; D is undetermined. V lost 4 bases, J lost 7 bases, and 7 bases lay in between. From germline, CDR1 is SEHNR and CDR2 FQNEAQ (reference sequence). The CDR3 is 11 amino acids.

This clonotype is termed medium-sized. The J gene is TRBJ1-2, the V gene TRBV24-1; D may be TRBD1 (5 bases). Trimming left V 2 bases short and J 4 bases short, with 10 bases between. The CDR3 length is 14 residues. CDR1 is KGHDR, CDR2 SFDVKD, per germline. CDR3 amino acids: CATSDYRRTYGYTF. CDR3 DNA sequence: TGTGCCACCAGTGATTACAGGAGAACCTATGGCTACACCTTC.

This clonotype was recorded only once. The rearrangement links TRBV7-6 to TRBJ2-6, with TRBD1 matching 9 bases. Germline trimming cut 4 bases from V and 3 bases from J; bases unmatched to any gene: 13. This CDR3 region has 19 residues. Germline V CDR1 and CDR2: SGHVS, FNYEAQ. CDR3: CASSSRNDRGKGGANVLTF. The CDR3 DNA reads TGTGCCAGCAGCTCCCGCAACGACAGGGGGAAAGGTGGGGCCAACGTCCTGACTTTC.

This clonotype was picked up many times. This chain links TRBV4-2 with TRBJ2-1; TRBD2 matches 11 bases. From germline, CDR1 is LGHNA and CDR2 YNFKEQ. The CDR3 sequence is 15 residues long. J lost 6 bases, V lost 4 bases, and 5 bases had no gene match. CDR3 nucleotides: TGTGCCAGCAGCCTAAGGACTAGCGGGTCCAATGAGCAGTTCTTC. Its protein product is CASSLRTSGSNEQFF.

The chain joins TRBV7-6 to TRBJ1-2; D is ambiguous. The CDR3 extends over 11 amino acids. Germline V gene sequence: CDR1 SGHVS, CDR2 FNYEAQ. V was pared by 2 bases and J by 6 bases, with 4 bases between. The CDR3 DNA reads as TGTGCCAGCAGCTTACTTCATGGCTACACCTTC. It is translated as CASSLLHGYTF.

The rearrangement links TRBV29-1 to TRBJ1-2; D unclear. CDR3 length: 13 amino acids. V lost 6 bases to trimming and J lost 8 bases, with 19 bases between them. From germline, CDR1 is SQVTM and CDR2 ANQGSEA. Written as DNA, the CDR3 is TGCAGCGTGGGAGGAGGCGGGCCCCCGGGCTACACCTTC. Its protein is CSVGGGGPPGYTF.

Many counts were recorded for this clonotype. V and J are TRBV14 and TRBJ1-1; 7 nucleotides line up with TRBD1. V shed 2 bases, J shed 1 base, and the junction held 7 bases outside the gene matches. The CDR3 has 16 residues. Per the germline V gene, CDR1 is SGHDN and CDR2 is FVKESK. CDR3 sequence: CASSQLWTGRNTEAFF. CDR3 nucleotides: TGTGCCAGCAGCCAACTTTGGACAGGAAGGAACACTGAAGCTTTCTTT.

J is TRBJ1-1 and V is TRBV7-9, with D hard to call. CDR3 length equals 13 residues. Germline V CDR1 and CDR2: SEHNR, FQNEAQ (reference sequence). Trimming removed 7 bases at V and 3 bases at J, with 12 bases between. The CDR3 here is CASMQTGYTEAFF. The CDR3 DNA follows: TGTGCCAGCATGCAGACGGGGTACACTGAAGCTTTCTTT.

V gene TRBV7-6 combines with J gene TRBJ1-5; D ambiguous. CDR1 and CDR2 from the germline V gene are SGHVS and FNYEAQ. There are 13 residues in the CDR3. V was trimmed by 0 bases and J by 4 bases, leaving 4 bases between them. The CDR3 DNA sequence: TGTGCCAGCAGCTTAGCACTTAATCAGCCCCAGCATTTT. Its translation: CASSLALNQPQHF.

This clonotype was detected ten times or more. This chain links TRBV3-1 with TRBJ2-1, with D tentatively TRBD2 (5 bases). V lost 1 base and J lost 9, with 7 bases in between. Germline V gene lookup returns CDR1 LGHDT and CDR2 YNNKEL (reference sequence). The CDR3 totals 12 residues. The CDR3 DNA follows: TGTGCCAGCAGCCAAGTGGGAGCTGAGCAGTTCTTC. Residues: CASSQVGAEQFF.

This clonotype was seen many times. This chain uses TRBV24-1 with TRBJ1-2; D might be TRBD1 (6 bases). This CDR3 spans 14 amino acids. V dropped 7 bases and J dropped 4 bases, with 15 bases sitting between them. CDR1 KGHDR and CDR2 SFDVKD come from the germline V gene. Here the CDR3 DNA reads TGTGCCACCAGCGGGGACAACTCAGTCTATGGCTACACCTTC. It yields the protein CATSGDNSVYGYTF.

This clonotype was counted ten times or more. J is TRBJ1-6 and V is TRBV19; 7 nucleotides match TRBD1. From germline, CDR1 is LNHDA and CDR2 SQIVND (reference sequence). V shed 1 base, J shed 3 bases, and the junction held 0 bases outside the gene matches. The CDR3 consists of 15 residues. CDR3 protein: CASSIGDSYNSPLHF. Here the CDR3 DNA reads TGTGCCAGTAGTATAGGGGACAGCTATAATTCACCCCTCCACTTT.